The TCR beta chain described here comes from a study of PD-L1 blockade in urothelial cancer. Study-wide context: Study patients had been treated with 0 to 3 previous chemotherapy regimens.

CDR1 and CDR2 (germline): SGHVS, FNYEAQ. The CDR3 sequence is 13 residues long. The V end was cut by 5 bases, the J end by 0 bases, with 7 bases between. Synthetic templates analogous to TCR were spiked into all PCRs individually. The protocol was immunoSEQ multiplex PCR, while the TCRdb copy is restricted to in-frame clones and leaves out a portion. The profile shows about 130,000 clones, 86% of them singletons. As for time point: peripheral blood 6 weeks after treatment start. The study enrolled patients with locally advanced or metastatic urothelial carcinoma. V gene TRBV7-6 combines with J gene TRBJ1-1; possibly TRBD1 for D (5 bases). Sample: PBMCs, taken around atezolizumab (anti-PD-L1) treatment. This TCR was sampled from a man aged 50 to 59 with urothelial cancer. CDR3 region: CASSETVNTEAFF. In DNA form, the CDR3 reads TGTGCCAGCAGCGAGACAGTGAACACTGAAGCTTTCTTT.